The T cell receptor beta chain described here comes from a study of early stage breast cancer tumors. Method: immunoSEQ multiplex PCR; TCRdb's copy keeps in-frame clones and lacks some. The sample comprises 27,000 or so clones, about four fifths of which are singletons, and about a tenth rests with the top ten. The CDR3 spans 16 residues. Germline lookup yields CDR1 KGHSH and CDR2 LQKENI. V shed 3 bases and J shed 6 bases, with 17 bases lying between them. The chain combines TRBV18 with TRBJ2-2; D is perhaps TRBD1 (5 bases). The sample consisted of blood. The receptor was derived from a person aged 45 to 59 with breast cancer. This CDR3 is CASSPSTRTRPGELFF. The CDR3 nucleotides are TGTGCCAGCTCACCTAGTACCCGGACAAGACCCGGGGAGCTGTTTTTT.